These T cell receptor beta chains were read from a single sample in a study of blood T cell repertoires in COVID-19. Generated by immunoSEQ multiplex PCR, the TCRdb table keeps only in-frame clones and is missing some. The sample lists over 45,000 clones, more than 75% occurring once. The sample was peripheral blood. The source of these receptors is a woman over 75 with acute or convalescent COVID-19. Both conserved end residues are part of each CDR3. The D gene is left open where the match is weak. Not all rows give a size; the values are once, few, many and, for expanded clones, a class.

size,V,J,length,D,DNA,CDR3
once,TRBV12-3/TRBV12-4,TRBJ1-1,12,-,TGTGCCAGCGCCCCCCTCAGCACTGAAGCTTTCTTT,CASAPLSTEAFF
-,TRBV7-3,TRBJ2-2,17,TRBD2,TGTGCCAGCAGTCCTAGCGGGGCGCGGGTGGAGACCGGGGAGCTGTTTTTT,CASSPSGARVETGELFF
-,TRBV5-1,TRBJ1-1,14,TRBD1,TGCGCCAGCACCGACAGGGGGCTGAACACTGAAGCTTTCTTT,CASTDRGLNTEAFF
few,TRBV7-9,TRBJ2-3,14,TRBD2,TGTGCCAGCAGCTTCGGGACTAGATCAGATACGCAGTATTTT,CASSFGTRSDTQYF
-,TRBV29-1,TRBJ1-2,12,TRBD1,TGCAGCGTTGAACAAGGGACAGGCGGCTACACCTTC,CSVEQGTGGYTF
-,TRBV2,TRBJ2-2,13,-,TGTGCCAGCATAGGGAGGCCCCCCGGGGAGCTGTTTTTT,CASIGRPPGELFF
-,TRBV6-5,TRBJ1-6,14,-,TGTGCCAGCAGTCCTCAGGGGCGGAATTCACCCCTCCACTTT,CASSPQGRNSPLHF
-,TRBV5-1,TRBJ1-1,16,TRBD1,TGCGCCAGCAGCCGATTGACAGGGACCAGGAACACTGAAGCTTTCTTT,CASSRLTGTRNTEAFF
-,TRBV24-1,TRBJ2-7,12,-,TGTGCCACCAGTGAGCAGTTTGGCGAGCAGTACTTC,CATSEQFGEQYF
-,TRBV6-6,TRBJ2-3,18,TRBD2,TGTGCCAGCAGTCTACGCCGGGGACTAGCGGGAGATGGTAATACGCAGTATTTT,CASSLRRGLAGDGNTQYF
once,TRBV19,TRBJ2-7,14,-,TGTGCCAGTAGTATCCCCGGCAGGACCTACGAGCAGTACTTC,CASSIPGRTYEQYF
-,TRBV18,TRBJ2-1,16,TRBD2,TGTGCCAGCTCACCCAGGTTTAGCGGGGCAGACAATGAGCAGTTCTTC,CASSPRFSGADNEQFF
once,TRBV10-1,TRBJ1-2,14,TRBD1,TGCGCCAGCAGTTCGACCGGGACAGCCTATGGCTACACCTTC,CASSSTGTAYGYTF
few,TRBV30,TRBJ1-6,12,-,TGTGCCTGGGGTCGGGGGACTTCACCCCTCCACTTT,CAWGRGTSPLHF
-,TRBV4-1,TRBJ1-2,15,-,TGCGCCAGCAGCCAAGTTGGGGGGGTTCCCTATGGCTACACCTTC,CASSQVGGVPYGYTF
-,TRBV10-3,TRBJ2-3,13,-,TGTGCCATCGCAGGCAGAAGCACAGATACGCAGTATTTT,CAIAGRSTDTQYF
-,TRBV24-1,TRBJ2-3,15,-,TGTGCCACCACAAGCGGACGGGGGACCACAGATACGCAGTATTTT,CATTSGRGTTDTQYF
-,TRBV5-1,TRBJ2-2,17,TRBD2,TGCGCCAGCAGCCCGGGACTAGCGGGGGGGGGCGCCGGGGAGCTGTTTTTT,CASSPGLAGGGAGELFF
-,TRBV9,TRBJ2-7,15,TRBD2,TGTGCCAGCAGCGTAGCGGCGGGAGCCGCCTACGAGCAGTACTTC,CASSVAAGAAYEQYF
-,TRBV30,TRBJ1-2,12,-,TGTGCCTGGAACTTGGAGAGCTCTGGCTACACCTTC,CAWNLESSGYTF
-,TRBV19,TRBJ2-3,15,-,TGTGCCAGTAACGCTCGTCGCGAGATCCCCGATACGCAGTATTTT,CASNARREIPDTQYF
once,TRBV10-3,TRBJ2-5,13,-,TGTGCCATCAGCCCCGGGACTGGAGAGACCCAGTACTTC,CAISPGTGETQYF
few,TRBV5-1,TRBJ2-2,17,-,TGCGCCAGCAACACCAACCTCGGAGGCAGCAACACCGGGGAGCTGTTTTTT,CASNTNLGGSNTGELFF
-,TRBV14,TRBJ2-7,15,-,TGTGCCAGCAGCCAAGCCTTGGGCGGGCCCGCGGAGCAGTACTTC,CASSQALGGPAEQYF
-,TRBV28,TRBJ2-7,13,-,TGTGCCAGCAGGAGGACATTGCCCTACGAGCAGTACTTC,CASRRTLPYEQYF
few,TRBV18,TRBJ2-3,15,-,TGTGCCAGCTCACCAGCGTCACCTAGCACAGATACGCAGTATTTT,CASSPASPSTDTQYF
-,TRBV2,TRBJ2-1,19,TRBD2,TGTGCCAGCAGTTGGCCGACTAGCGGGAAAAACGGGGATTACAATGAGCAGTTCTTC,CASSWPTSGKNGDYNEQFF
-,TRBV28,TRBJ2-7,8,TRBD1,TGTGCCAGTGGACAGGGAGACTTC,CASGQGDF